A single sample is the source of the 2 T cell receptor beta chains below, sequenced in a study of regulatory T cells in long-lasting Graves disease. Libraries of TCR beta came from iRepertoire HTBI primers plus Arm-PCR of CDR3 regions. TCRdb re-analysed the multiplex PCR reads in MiXCR, keeping a single row per CDR3 protein. The sample carries 390,000 or so distinct CDR3 sequences, less than 30% recorded once. Time point described: persistent/refractory GD, antithyroid drugs over 5 years with positive TRAb. Preparation of the TCR library used RNA extracted from PBMCs. The specimen comprised peripheral blood mononuclear cells (PBMCs), sampled when the disease was refractory, from a patient treated with antithyroid drugs. These receptors all stem from a middle-aged woman with Graves disease.

This clonotype was seen a few times. The chain is built from TRBV5-1 and TRBJ2-7, with D possibly called TRBD1 or TRBD2 (5 bases each). Trimming pared 3 bases from V and 0 bases from J, leaving 16 bases between. The germline CDR1 and CDR2 sequences are SGHRS and YFSETQ. CDR3 length: 16 amino acids. DNA of the CDR3: TGCGCCAGCAGCTGGGCCGGGACGGTGAGCTCCTACGAGCAGTACTTC. Translated: CASSWAGTVSSYEQYF.

This chain links TRBV5-1 with TRBJ2-1; D is unclear. The CDR3 totals 15 residues. In germline, CDR1 is SGHRS, CDR2 YFSETQ. Trimming shortened V by 2 bases and J by 0 bases, and 9 bases separated the two germline ends. For the CDR3, the DNA is TGCGCCAGCAGCTTCCCAGGTAGCTCCTACAATGAGCAGTTCTTC. This gives the protein CASSFPGSSYNEQFF.